The rows below give T cell receptor beta chains drawn from one sample of a study of cytomegalovirus exposure and HLA in healthy donors. Method: immunoSEQ multiplex PCR; TCRdb's copy keeps in-frame clones and lacks some. The repertoire holds approximately 150,000 clones, with 77% as singletons. Sequencing was done on a sample of PBMCs. Every receptor here comes from a young woman in good health and CMV-seronegative. Each CDR3 is given with its conserved first and last residue. A D gene is named only where the DNA matches it firmly. Rows give clone size only sometimes, using once, few, many, or a class for an expanded clone.

V	size	D	J	DNA	CDR3
TRBV2	-	TRBD1	TRBJ1-5	TGTGCCAGCAGGCCGGACAGGGCGAGCAATCAGCCCCAGCATTTT	CASRPDRASNQPQHF
TRBV29-1	-	TRBD2	TRBJ2-1	TGCAGCTTCCGCGGGGGGCCCAAGTCGAATGAGCAGTTCTTC	CSFRGGPKSNEQFF
TRBV5-6	once	-	TRBJ1-1	TGTGCCAGCAGCCTTACAAGACAGAACACTGAAGCTTTCTTT	CASSLTRQNTEAFF
TRBV7-2	-	-	TRBJ1-1	TGTGCCAGCAGCTGGGCCACACTGAACACTGAAGCTTTCTTT	CASSWATLNTEAFF
TRBV7-6	-	-	TRBJ2-7	TGTGCCAGCAGCTTAGAGGGGGGGTTCTCCTACGAGCAGTACTTC	CASSLEGGFSYEQYF
TRBV14	-	TRBD1	TRBJ2-2	TGTGCCAGCAGCCGTACGACAGGGTGGACCGGGGAGCTGTTTTTT	CASSRTTGWTGELFF
TRBV15	-	-	TRBJ2-7	TGTGCCACCAGCAGAGATGTGGAAGCGTCTGGCGAGCAGTACTTC	CATSRDVEASGEQYF
TRBV19	-	TRBD2	TRBJ2-7	TGTGCCAGTAGTAGAGGACTAGCGGGAGACCACGAGCAGTACTTC	CASSRGLAGDHEQYF
TRBV7-9	-	TRBD1	TRBJ2-7	TGTGCCAGCAGCGGGACAGGGGCCGAGCAGTACTTC	CASSGTGAEQYF
TRBV5-1	-	-	TRBJ1-1	TGCGCCAGCAGCTTAACAGGGACTATAGGTGGTGGCACTGAAGCTTTCTTT	CASSLTGTIGGGTEAFF
TRBV27	-	-	TRBJ2-2	TGTGCCAGCAGTACCTTGGGGGGGCCCGCGAACACCGGGGAGCTGTTTTTT	CASSTLGGPANTGELFF
TRBV27	-	TRBD2	TRBJ2-7	TGTGCCAGCAGTTCACCCGGGAGGGACGAGCAGTACTTC	CASSSPGRDEQYF
TRBV5-1	once	-	TRBJ1-1	TGCGCCAGCAGTCGAGGGAAAACTGAAGCTTTCTTT	CASSRGKTEAFF
TRBV18	-	TRBD1	TRBJ1-1	TGTGCCAGCTCACTCACAGGGGCGAACACTGAAGCTTTCTTT	CASSLTGANTEAFF
TRBV9	-	TRBD2	TRBJ2-5	TGTGCCAGCAGCGTACAAGCGGGAGGGGGGGAGACCCAGTACTTC	CASSVQAGGGETQYF
TRBV7-2	-	-	TRBJ1-5	TGTGCCAGCAGCTTGTTGGCTGGCAATCAGCCCCAGCATTTT	CASSLLAGNQPQHF
TRBV4-1	few	TRBD1	TRBJ1-1	TGCGCCAGCAGCCCAGCCGGGACAGGGACGGACACTGAAGCTTTCTTT	CASSPAGTGTDTEAFF
TRBV7-9	-	TRBD2	TRBJ2-5	TGTGCCAGCAGCCTTGGGGGGGGTCCTACGGGGACCCAGTACTTC	CASSLGGGPTGTQYF
TRBV5-4	-	-	TRBJ2-3	TGTGCCAGCAGCTTCACAGGAGATCGCACAGATACGCAGTATTTT	CASSFTGDRTDTQYF
TRBV15	-	-	TRBJ2-1	TGTGCCACCAGCAGAAACCGGGACACCTACTACAATGAGCAGTTCTTC	CATSRNRDTYYNEQFF
TRBV5-1	-	TRBD1	TRBJ1-2	TGCGCCAGCAGCTTGGGGACAGGGGAGAACTATGGCTACACCTTC	CASSLGTGENYGYTF
TRBV28	-	TRBD1	TRBJ1-5	TGTGCCAGCAGTTCCAGACAGGGTTCGTGGCAGCCCCAGCATTTT	CASSSRQGSWQPQHF
TRBV7-2	-	TRBD1	TRBJ1-5	TGTGCCAGCAGCTTAGTGTCTAGGACAGGGAATCAGCCCCAGCATTTT	CASSLVSRTGNQPQHF
TRBV19	few	-	TRBJ2-7	TGTGCCAGTAGTGTTGGTTGGGGACAAGCAAACGAGCAGTACTTC	CASSVGWGQANEQYF
TRBV14	-	TRBD1	TRBJ1-4	TGTGCCAGCAGCCAAGATATGACAGGGTGGAGCGAAAAACTGTTTTTT	CASSQDMTGWSEKLFF
TRBV7-2	-	-	TRBJ2-7	TGTGCCAGCAGCTTAAGCCCTAACTACGAGCAGTACTTC	CASSLSPNYEQYF
TRBV11-2	-	-	TRBJ2-3	TGTGCCAGCAGCCTCCTGGGGCAATGGGGTCTAGATACGCAGTATTTT	CASSLLGQWGLDTQYF
TRBV5-4	-	TRBD2	TRBJ2-1	TGTGCCAGCCCCTCTAGCGGGGGGTCCTACAATGAGCAGTTCTTC	CASPSSGGSYNEQFF
TRBV28	-	-	TRBJ2-3	TGTGCCAGCACGGAGGATACTAGCACAGATACGCAGTATTTT	CASTEDTSTDTQYF
TRBV10-3	once	TRBD1	TRBJ2-2	TGTGCCACCGGACAGGGACAATCCACCGGGGAGCTGTTTTTT	CATGQGQSTGELFF
TRBV27	-	-	TRBJ1-3	TGTGCCAGCAGTTTGTGGGGGCCGAGCTCTGGAAACACCATATATTTT	CASSLWGPSSGNTIYF
TRBV4-1	-	-	TRBJ2-1	TGCGCCAGCAGCCCCCGGGAAAATGAGCAGTTCTTC	CASSPRENEQFF
TRBV2	-	TRBD2	TRBJ2-7	TGTGCCAGCAGTCGACTAGCGGATCCCTACGAGCAGTACTTC	CASSRLADPYEQYF
TRBV15	once	-	TRBJ2-7	TGTGCCACCACCGAACAGGATTCCCTCGGATACGAGCAGTACTTC	CATTEQDSLGYEQYF
TRBV7-8	few	TRBD1	TRBJ2-7	TGTGCCAGCAGCCCCCCCGGGACAGGGGTGCACGAGCAGTACTTC	CASSPPGTGVHEQYF
TRBV6-1	-	-	TRBJ1-4	TGTGCCAGCAGTGAACTAAGGAGTGAAAAACTGTTTTTT	CASSELRSEKLFF
TRBV18	-	-	TRBJ1-1	TGTGCCAGCTCACCCCAGGGAGGGGCGACCGGCACTGAAGCTTTCTTT	CASSPQGGATGTEAFF
TRBV19	-	-	TRBJ1-1	TGTGCCAGTAGTATAAGACAGACTTTGAACACTGAAGCTTTCTTT	CASSIRQTLNTEAFF
TRBV27	-	-	TRBJ1-1	TGTGCCAGCAACAATGCCCTGAACACTGAAGCTTTCTTT	CASNNALNTEAFF
TRBV6-5	-	-	TRBJ2-7	TGTGCCAGCAGTTACCAGACTGAAAGCTCCTACGAGCAGTACTTC	CASSYQTESSYEQYF
TRBV5-6	-	-	TRBJ2-1	TGTGCCAGCAGCCCCGGACAGTACAATGAGCAGTTCTTC	CASSPGQYNEQFF
TRBV25-1	few	TRBD2	TRBJ2-2	TGTGCCAGCAGTGTCCCGGGAGGGACCGGGGAGCTGTTTTTT	CASSVPGGTGELFF
TRBV29-1	few	-	TRBJ2-3	TGCAGCGTTGAAGTTTTCCGGGGGACAGAAACTAGCACAGATACGCAGTATTTT	CSVEVFRGTETSTDTQYF
TRBV6-1	few	TRBD1	TRBJ2-7	TGTGCCAGCAGCCGGACAGGCCCCTACGAGCAGTACTTC	CASSRTGPYEQYF
TRBV30	-	TRBD1	TRBJ2-7	TGTGCCTGGAGTGTATCGACAGGGTGGAGGCACGAGCAGTACTTC	CAWSVSTGWRHEQYF
TRBV7-8	-	-	TRBJ1-1	TGTGCCAGCAGCTTAGATGGGAGAGGCACTGAAGCTTTCTTT	CASSLDGRGTEAFF
TRBV18	-	TRBD1	TRBJ1-1	TGTGCCAGCTCACCAAGCTTGGGGACAGGGAAGACTGAAGCTTTCTTT	CASSPSLGTGKTEAFF
TRBV30	few	TRBD1	TRBJ1-3	TGTGCCTGGGGAGGACAGGGGGGCTCTGGAAACACCATATATTTT	CAWGGQGGSGNTIYF
TRBV7-9	few	TRBD1	TRBJ1-1	TGTGCCAGCAGCGTCCGGGACAGGGGCAGCCATACTGAAGCTTTCTTT	CASSVRDRGSHTEAFF
TRBV5-1	few	TRBD2	TRBJ2-1	TGCGCCAGCAGCCCGGGCCCGGGACTAGCGGGCAATGAGCAGTTCTTC	CASSPGPGLAGNEQFF
TRBV18	once	-	TRBJ1-1	TGTGCCAGCTCACCACAGACAGTTTGGGGCACTGAAGCTTTCTTT	CASSPQTVWGTEAFF
TRBV7-8	-	TRBD1	TRBJ2-2	TGTGCCAGCAGCTTAGAGGGGGGACAGGGGTCCGGGGAGCTGTTTTTT	CASSLEGGQGSGELFF
TRBV7-9	-	-	TRBJ2-1	TGTGCCAGCAGCCCTCAAAGACAGGCCCTAATTTACAATGAGCAGTTCTTC	CASSPQRQALIYNEQFF
TRBV19	-	TRBD1	TRBJ1-1	TGTGCCAGTAGAGACGGACAGGACTTTGTGGAAGCTTTCTTT	CASRDGQDFVEAFF
TRBV30	-	TRBD2	TRBJ2-1	TGTGCCTGGCGTCTAGCGGGAATCAATGAGCAGTTCTTC	CAWRLAGINEQFF
TRBV30	-	-	TRBJ2-7	TGTGCCTGGAGTGTACAGACAGCTCAGAGGGAGCAGTACTTC	CAWSVQTAQREQYF
TRBV27	-	-	TRBJ2-1	TGTGCCAGCAGTTTTAGGAGTAATGAGCAGTTCTTC	CASSFRSNEQFF
TRBV5-4	-	TRBD1	TRBJ2-7	TGTGCCAGCAGCGACGATCTGGGACAGGGGCTCTCCGAGCAGTACTTC	CASSDDLGQGLSEQYF
TRBV30	-	-	TRBJ1-1	TGTGCCTGGAGTCGGTGGGAGGGGGACACTGAAGCTTTCTTT	CAWSRWEGDTEAFF
TRBV13	-	TRBD1	TRBJ2-7	TGTGCCAGCAGCTCCGGGACAGGGATCCCCTACGAGCAGTACTTC	CASSSGTGIPYEQYF